A single T cell receptor beta chain is shown here with its context. Its antigen is currently unknown. The entry originates in a study of cytomegalovirus exposure and HLA in healthy donors. Findings and caveats of the study: With later analysis, a missense DCLRE1C variant became linked to TCR beta V- and J-gene trimming. When the data were analyzed later, several of the most significant clusters appeared to be linked to common viral pathogens. The CMV antigen specificity of a few CMV-associated chains was confirmed through in vitro analysis.

Germline V CDR1 and CDR2: MNHNS, SASEGT. This CDR3 is built from 13 residues. PCR amplification relied on 60 Vbeta primers (plus 13 Jbeta primers). The repertoire was sequenced with immunoSEQ multiplex PCR; TCRdb's copy has only in-frame clones and lacks some. The repertoire consists of approximately 140,000 clones, with around three quarters occurring once and the leading ten covering about 6.8%. This sequence originates from a woman aged 40 to 50 in good health and CMV-seropositive. The gene calls are TRBV6-1 and TRBJ2-5; D is ambiguous. The DNA matches TRBJ2-7 better at its end, which makes the J call doubtful. Sequencing was carried out using PBMCs. In nucleotides, the CDR3 is TGTGCCGGCAAAAGTGACTCCACCTACGAGCAGTACTTC. Amino acids: CAGKSDSTYEQYF.